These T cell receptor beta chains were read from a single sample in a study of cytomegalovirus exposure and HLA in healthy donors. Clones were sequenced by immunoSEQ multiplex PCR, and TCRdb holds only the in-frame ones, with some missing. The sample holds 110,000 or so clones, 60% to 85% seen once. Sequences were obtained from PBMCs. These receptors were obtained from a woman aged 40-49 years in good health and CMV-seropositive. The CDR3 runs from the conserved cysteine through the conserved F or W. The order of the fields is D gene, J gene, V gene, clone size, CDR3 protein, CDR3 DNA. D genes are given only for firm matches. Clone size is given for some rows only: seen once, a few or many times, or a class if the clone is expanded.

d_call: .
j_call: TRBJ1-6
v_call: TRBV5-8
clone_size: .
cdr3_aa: CASSYVAAASYNSPLHF
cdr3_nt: TGTGCCAGCAGTTATGTTGCTGCGGCATCATATAACTCACCCCTCCACTTT

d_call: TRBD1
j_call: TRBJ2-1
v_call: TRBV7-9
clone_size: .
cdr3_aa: CASSFGTGGYDEQFF
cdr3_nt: TGTGCCAGCAGCTTCGGGACAGGGGGTTACGATGAGCAGTTCTTC

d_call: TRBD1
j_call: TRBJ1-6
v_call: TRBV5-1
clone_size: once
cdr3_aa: CASSAGTEGSSPLHF
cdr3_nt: TGCGCCAGCAGCGCTGGGACAGAAGGTAGTTCACCCCTCCACTTT

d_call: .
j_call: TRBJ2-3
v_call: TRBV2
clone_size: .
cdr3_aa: CASSPELADTQYF
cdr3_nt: TGTGCCAGCAGTCCGGAGCTCGCAGATACGCAGTATTTT

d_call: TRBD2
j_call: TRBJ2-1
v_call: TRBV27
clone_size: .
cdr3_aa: CASSLPHYGGSSYNEQFF
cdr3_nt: TGTGCCAGCAGTTTACCGCATTACGGGGGGAGCTCCTACAATGAGCAGTTCTTC

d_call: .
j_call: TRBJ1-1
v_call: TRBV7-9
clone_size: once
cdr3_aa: CASSSYLNTEAFF
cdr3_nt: TGTGCCAGCAGCTCCTATTTGAACACTGAAGCTTTCTTT

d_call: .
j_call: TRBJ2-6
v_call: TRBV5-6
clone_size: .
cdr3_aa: CASSLAAGANVLTF
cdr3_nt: TGTGCCAGCAGTTTGGCGGCTGGGGCCAACGTCCTGACTTTC

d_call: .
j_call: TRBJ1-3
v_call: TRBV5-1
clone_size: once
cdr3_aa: CASSRGDTNSGNTIYF
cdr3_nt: TGCGCCAGCAGCCGGGGGGACACTAACTCTGGAAACACCATATATTTT

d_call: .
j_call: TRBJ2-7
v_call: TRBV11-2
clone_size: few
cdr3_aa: CASSPTGPYEQYF
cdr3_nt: TGTGCCAGCAGTCCGACAGGACCCTACGAGCAGTACTTC

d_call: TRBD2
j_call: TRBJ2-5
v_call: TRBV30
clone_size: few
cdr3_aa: CAWSRLAGGIGTQYF
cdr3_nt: TGTGCCTGGAGTCGCCTAGCGGGGGGAATTGGTACCCAGTACTTC

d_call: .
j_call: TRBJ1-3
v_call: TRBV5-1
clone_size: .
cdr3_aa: CASSSDSLSGNTIYF
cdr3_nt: TGCGCCAGCAGCTCTGACAGCCTCTCTGGAAACACCATATATTTT

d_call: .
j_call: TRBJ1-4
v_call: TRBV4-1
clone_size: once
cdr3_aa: CASSQTRLTNEKLFF
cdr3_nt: TGCGCCAGCAGCCAAACCAGGTTAACTAATGAAAAACTGTTTTTT

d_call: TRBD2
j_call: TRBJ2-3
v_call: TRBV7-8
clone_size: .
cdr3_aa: CASSLGLAGGKDTQYF
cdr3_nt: TGTGCCAGCAGCTTAGGTCTAGCGGGGGGCAAAGATACGCAGTATTTT

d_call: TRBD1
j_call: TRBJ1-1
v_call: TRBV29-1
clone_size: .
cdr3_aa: CSVEGQVTEAFF
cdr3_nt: TGCAGCGTTGAGGGACAGGTTACTGAAGCTTTCTTT

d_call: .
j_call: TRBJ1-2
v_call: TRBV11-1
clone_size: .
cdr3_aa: CASSRDSANYGYTF
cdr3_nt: TGTGCCAGCAGCAGGGACTCAGCTAACTATGGCTACACCTTC

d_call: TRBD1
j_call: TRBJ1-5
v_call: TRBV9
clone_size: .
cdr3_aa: CASSVAVQGAPQHF
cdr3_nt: TGTGCCAGCAGCGTAGCGGTACAGGGGGCGCCTCAGCATTTT

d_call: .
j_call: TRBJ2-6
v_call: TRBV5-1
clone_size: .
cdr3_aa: CASRLWAGVSGANVLTF
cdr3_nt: TGCGCCTCGCGCCTTTGGGCCGGCGTCTCTGGGGCCAACGTCCTGACTTTC